This is a list of T cell receptor beta chains from one sample in a study of CD8+CD57+ T cells in acquired aplastic anemia. TCRdb reprocessed the reads via MiXCR and lists one record per CDR3 protein. This table holds about 120,000 distinct CDR3 sequences, nearly 40% found once. The sample taken for sequencing was sorted CD4+, CD8+, or CD8+CD57+ T cells (not recorded which) from PBMCs. These receptors all stem from a human donor with aplastic anemia. Both conserved end residues are part of each CDR3. D genes are given only for firm matches. Some rows mark clone size as missing; the rest say once, few, many or name a class of expanded clone.

>TRBJ1-2|TRBD1|TRBV7-9|many
TGTGCCAGCAGCTTATTAACAGGGGACGGGGATGGCTACACCTTC
CASSLLTGDGDGYTF
>TRBJ1-3|-|TRBV10-3|many
TGTGCCATCAGTGATTTGGAGGTTGGAAACACCATATATTTT
CAISDLEVGNTIYF
>TRBJ2-7|-|TRBV5-5|-
TGTGCCAGCAGCTTGCAGGGCACCACCTTCTACGAGCAGTACTTC
CASSLQGTTFYEQYF
>TRBJ1-2|-|TRBV7-2|many
TGTGCCAGCAGCGGACTCCTCGGAGGCTACACCTTC
CASSGLLGGYTF
>TRBJ2-5|-|TRBV6-1|many
TGTGCCAGCAGTCGGGCGGGTGGCAAGGAGACCCAGTACTTC
CASSRAGGKETQYF
>TRBJ2-5|TRBD1|TRBV24-1|-
TGTGCCGCGGGGACAGGGGGGAGTGAGACCCAGTACTTC
CAAGTGGSETQYF
>TRBJ1-6|-|TRBV3-1|many
TGTGCCAGCAGCGATACAGGGAGCTCCTATAATTCACCCCTCCACTTT
CASSDTGSSYNSPLHF
>TRBJ2-3|-|TRBV7-9|many
TGTGCCAGCAGCTTAGGGAAGGCAGCGCAGTATTTT
CASSLGKAAQYF
>TRBJ1-2|-|TRBV10-3|-
TGTGCCATCAGTGAACCAGGAGGGGGCTATGGCTACACCTTC
CAISEPGGGYGYTF
>TRBJ1-2|TRBD1|TRBV2|few
TGTGCCAGCAGTCTATCCGGGACAGCTAACTATGGCTACACCTTC
CASSLSGTANYGYTF
>TRBJ1-5|TRBD1|TRBV10-2|many
TGCGCCAGCAGTGAGTCCGGACAGGGGGATCATAGCAATCAGCCCCAGCATTTT
CASSESGQGDHSNQPQHF
>TRBJ1-4|-|TRBV7-2|many
TGTGCCAGCAGCTTAGGCTACACCCCTAATGAAAAACTGTTTTTT
CASSLGYTPNEKLFF
>TRBJ1-3|-|TRBV7-2|-
TGTGCCAGCAGCTTAGCTTTAGGGCGCTACTCTGGAAACACCATATATTTT
CASSLALGRYSGNTIYF
>TRBJ2-5|-|TRBV25-1|-
TGTGCCAGCAGCCAAGAACGGGGAAGACGAGAGGCCCAGTACTTC
CASSQERGRREAQYF
>TRBJ2-3|-|TRBV29-1|many
TGCAGCGTTGATCGGGGGCCCAGCACAGATACGCAGTATTTT
CSVDRGPSTDTQYF
>TRBJ2-5|TRBD1|TRBV5-1|few
TGCGCCAGCAGCCCCCTGACAGGGGGCTCGGAGACCCAGTACTTC
CASSPLTGGSETQYF
>TRBJ1-2|-|TRBV7-9|many
TGTGCCAGCAGCTGGGATGGAAACTATGGCTACACCTTC
CASSWDGNYGYTF
>TRBJ2-2|-|TRBV20-1|many
TGCAGTGCTAGAGATAGTTTGGGTGGCACCGGGGAGCTGTTTTTT
CSARDSLGGTGELFF
>TRBJ1-5|-|TRBV24-1|once
TGTGTCACCAGTGATTCCGCCCGGGCGCAGCCCCAGCATTTT
CVTSDSARAQPQHF
>TRBJ2-3|-|TRBV2|-
TGTGCCAGCACCCCGGTCTTACACACAGATACGCAGTATTTT
CASTPVLHTDTQYF
>TRBJ2-7|TRBD2|TRBV20-1|-
TGCAGTGCTCCTTTTCCGGGACTAGCGGGGGCCTACGAGCAGTACTTC
CSAPFPGLAGAYEQYF
>TRBJ2-3|-|TRBV6-5|few
TGTGCCAGCAGTTTACTACTGACAGGACCCACAGATACGCAGTATTTT
CASSLLLTGPTDTQYF
>TRBJ2-2|-|TRBV5-8|many
TGTGCCAGCAGCCCGACGGCCGGGGAGCTGTTTTTT
CASSPTAGELFF
>TRBJ1-6|-|TRBV2|once
TGTGCCAGCTTTCCTACCCCCGGTGCCCTCCACTTT
CASFPTPGALHF
>TRBJ2-2|-|TRBV11-3|-
TGTCCCAGCAGCCCCAGGCCTGGCACCGGGGAGCTGTTTTTT
CPSSPRPGTGELFF
>TRBJ2-7|-|TRBV7-8|-
TGTGCCAGCAGCTTAGTTACGGGAGTGGACGAGCAGTACTTC
CASSLVTGVDEQYF
>TRBJ1-1|-|TRBV5-1|many
TGCGCCAGCAGCCCCTTGGGGAGGGGGGACACTGAAGCTTTCTTT
CASSPLGRGDTEAFF
>TRBJ2-1|-|TRBV20-1|many
TGCAGTGCTAGGGACAGATACTACAATGAGCAGTTCTTC
CSARDRYYNEQFF
>TRBJ1-6|-|TRBV2|-
TGTGCCAGCAGTGCCATACAGGGACATAATTCACCCCTCCACTTT
CASSAIQGHNSPLHF
>TRBJ1-2|-|TRBV29-1|-
TGTAGCGTCTCCCGGGACACAGCGAACTATAGCTACACCTTC
CSVSRDTANYSYTF
>TRBJ2-1|-|TRBV5-1|-
TGCGCCAGCAGCTCGGCCCGCCGAAGCCTTAGGGGCGATGAGCAGTTCTTC
CASSSARRSLRGDEQFF
>TRBJ2-7|TRBD2|TRBV11-2|-
TGTGCCAGCAGCGTTAGCGGGGACGGCGAGCAGTACTTC
CASSVSGDGEQYF
>TRBJ2-3|TRBD2|TRBV4-1|-
TGCGCCAGCAGCCAAGGTTTTAATAGCGGGGGGGCGCAAGATACGCAGTATTTT
CASSQGFNSGGAQDTQYF
>TRBJ1-2|TRBD1|TRBV7-2|-
TGTGCCAGTCAGGGGGGCGGCTACACCTTC
CASQGGGYTF
>TRBJ1-3|-|TRBV12-3/TRBV12-4|many
TGTGCCAGCAGCCCGGGAGTCTCTGGAAACACCATATATTTT
CASSPGVSGNTIYF
>TRBJ1-1|-|TRBV10-3|once
TGTGCCAGCACCTACGTGGGTGAAGGCACTGAAGCTTTCTTT
CASTYVGEGTEAFF
>TRBJ2-1|TRBD2|TRBV2|-
TGTGCCAGCAGGAGCGGGGGGGCCGTTGTCAATGAGCAGTTCTTC
CASRSGGAVVNEQFF
>TRBJ1-2|TRBD1|TRBV12-3/TRBV12-4|many
TGTGCCAGCAGTCACTGGCAGGGGGCGAGGGTTAACTATGGCTACACCTTC
CASSHWQGARVNYGYTF